Each of the 21 T cell receptor beta chains below was sequenced from the same sample in a study of blood T cell repertoires in COVID-19. Sequencing was performed with immunoSEQ multiplex PCR; in TCRdb, only in-frame clones are kept and a portion is missing. The sample lists more than 200,000 clones; more than 70% were seen once. The specimen was peripheral blood. The source is a man aged 35-49 years with active or convalescent COVID-19.

This sequence joins TRBV19 and TRBJ2-7, with TRBD1 identical over 10 bases. Germline V gene sequence: CDR1 LNHDA, CDR2 SQIVND (reference sequence). The CDR3 totals 15 residues. The V gene end was trimmed by 5 bases and the J gene end by 5 bases; junction bases not matched to a gene: 9. CDR3 DNA: TGTGCCAGTAGTTCGCTGACAGGGGGCTTGGACGAGCAGTACTTC. Encoded protein: CASSSLTGGLDEQYF.

This clone was seen a single time. This chain uses TRBV30 with TRBJ1-1; 7 bases fit TRBD1. Germline values: CDR1 GTSNPN, CDR2 SVGIG (reference sequence). The CDR3 extends over 14 amino acids. Germline trimming cut 0 bases from V and 1 base from J; bases unmatched to any gene: 2. As DNA, the CDR3 is TGTGCCTGGAGTGTACAGGGGCAGAACACTGAAGCTTTCTTT. Its protein product is CAWSVQGQNTEAFF.

The V call is TRBV11-2, the J call TRBJ1-1, with 8 bases matching TRBD1. V was pared by 1 base and J by 4 bases, with 5 bases of the junction left unmatched. Germline loops: CDR1 SGHAT, CDR2 FQNNGV. The CDR3 spans 15 residues. The DNA for the CDR3 is TGTGCCAGCAGCTTAGTTCCAGGGGGCTTCACTGAAGCTTTCTTT. This translates into CASSLVPGGFTEAFF.

This clone is a singleton in its sample. The V and J genes are TRBV7-8 and TRBJ2-2, with D maybe TRBD1 (8 bases). Per germline, CDR1 SGHVS and CDR2 FQNEAQ. With 11 bases removed from V and 8 bases from J, the gap between germline ends came to 24 bases. The CDR3 has 15 residues. CDR3 in amino acids: CAVGGPQGATGELFF. The CDR3 DNA follows: TGTGCCGTCGGGGGGCCGCAGGGGGCAACGGGGGAGCTGTTTTTT.

V is TRBV2 and J is TRBJ1-1; D is unclear. CDR3 length: 13 residues. The V end lost 7 bases, the J end lost 3 bases, and 12 bases lay between the germline ends. CDR1 is SNHLY, CDR2 FYNNEI, per germline. CDR3 amino acids: CASTENADTEAFF. For the CDR3, the DNA is TGTGCCAGCACAGAAAATGCAGACACTGAAGCTTTCTTT.

J is TRBJ2-7 and V is TRBV2, with 13 bases identical to TRBD2. CDR1 and CDR2 (germline): SNHLY, FYNNEI. J was trimmed by 3 bases and V by 6 bases; bases with no gene match: 5. The CDR3 extends over 15 amino acids. CDR3 bases: TGTGCCAGCAGCCTGGGACTAGCGGGGAACTACGAGCAGTACTTC. Protein: CASSLGLAGNYEQYF.

This chain connects TRBV2 to TRBJ1-4; 9 positions agree with TRBD1. Germline V gene data show CDR1 as SNHLY and CDR2 as FYNNEI. V trimming: 4 bases; J trimming: 8 bases; junction bases outside the gene matches: 14. The CDR3 spans 17 residues. DNA for the CDR3: TGTGCCAGCAGTGCGCGCCCGGGACAGGGACGCCTGGAAAAACTGTTTTTT. It specifies CASSARPGQGRLEKLFF.

About this clone itself: This specimen includes other DNA sequences encoding the same CDR3. The chain is built from TRBV19 and TRBJ1-1; a possible D gene is TRBD1 (5 bases). The germline V and J ends were trimmed by 2 bases and 6 bases, with 10 bases remaining between them. The CDR3 contains 13 residues. Germline V gene data show CDR1 as LNHDA and CDR2 as SQIVND (reference sequence). CDR3 loop: CASSISRGAEAFF. DNA for the CDR3: TGTGCCAGTAGTATATCAAGGGGCGCTGAAGCTTTCTTT.

This chain joins TRBV20-1 and TRBJ1-1; D not certain. Germline CDR1 DFQATT, CDR2 SNEGSKA (reference sequence). V was trimmed by 3 bases and J by 0 bases, leaving 8 bases between them. The CDR3 extends over 13 amino acids. As DNA, the CDR3 is TGCAGTGCTAGTGAGGCACTGAACACTGAAGCTTTCTTT. Amino acid sequence: CSASEALNTEAFF.

The V gene is TRBV25-1, the J gene TRBJ2-5, with 9 bases fitting TRBD2. Trimming removed 1 base from V and 1 base from J; junction bases left unmatched: 7. The V gene's germline CDR1 is MGHDK and CDR2 SYGVNS. The CDR3 length is 17 residues. In nucleotides, the CDR3 is TGTGCCAGCAGTGAATGGGGGGGTAGCGGGAGCCAAGAGACCCAGTACTTC. Translation gives CASSEWGGSGSQETQYF.

This chain joins TRBV6-5 and TRBJ1-1; no definite D call. The CDR3 length is 13 residues. V dropped 6 bases and J dropped 5 bases, with 13 bases sitting between them. CDR1 and CDR2 from the germline V gene are MNHEY and SVGAGI. CDR3 nucleotide sequence: TGTGCCAGCAGGAGCACGGGTGATACTGAAGCTTTCTTT. This codes for CASRSTGDTEAFF.

V usage is TRBV9 and J usage is TRBJ1-2; D unresolved. V lost 4 bases and J 3 bases, leaving 13 bases between the germline ends. The V gene's germline CDR1 is SGDLS and CDR2 YYNGEE. CDR3 length: 14 amino acids. CDR3 loop: CASSPSLSDYGYTF. CDR3 coding DNA: TGTGCCAGCAGCCCATCCCTAAGCGACTATGGCTACACCTTC. Full variable domain (outside the CDR3, taken from reference TRBV9 and TRBJ1-2): DSGVTQTPKHLITATGQRVTLRCSPRSGDLSVYWYQQSLDQGLQFLIQYYNGEERAKGNILERFSAQQFPDLHSELNLSSLELGDSALYFCASSPSLSDYGYTFGSGTRLTVV.

This clone was seen just once. The V and J genes are TRBV6-1 and TRBJ2-4, with TRBD2 matching 9 bases. The CDR3 is made up of 18 amino acids. With V trimmed by 3 bases and J by 6 bases, 15 bases remained unmatched. CDR1 MNHNS and CDR2 SASEGT come from the germline V gene. The CDR3 loop reads CASSERGGPVGFRNIQYF. CDR3 nucleotide sequence: TGTGCCAGCAGTGAGCGGGGGGGCCCGGTCGGGTTCAGAAACATTCAGTACTTC.

The V and J genes are TRBV28 and TRBJ1-4; D is unclear. From germline, CDR1 is MDHEN and CDR2 SYDVKM. Deletions cut 6 bases from V and 0 bases from J, with 11 bases between. CDR3 length equals 15 residues. CDR3 region: CASSQYTTTNEKLFF. CDR3 bases: TGTGCCAGCAGCCAATACACAACAACTAATGAAAAACTGTTTTTT.

This clone was picked up one time. The V and J genes are TRBV29-1 and TRBJ1-2; D is uncertain. Trimming took off 5 bases at V and 3 bases at J, with 16 bases between the two ends. This CDR3 is built from 14 residues. Germline CDR1 is SQVTM and CDR2 is ANQGSEA. The CDR3 nucleotides read TGCAGCGTTCTATTTGCGCCGACTCACTATGGCTACACCTTC. Translating it yields CSVLFAPTHYGYTF.

The V gene is TRBV6-5, the J gene TRBJ2-7; maybe TRBD2 (5 bases). V shed 10 bases and J shed 2 bases, with 18 bases lying between them. CDR3 length equals 14 residues. Germline V CDR1 and CDR2: MNHEY, SVGAGI. The CDR3: CAITSGWQAYEQYF. CDR3 DNA sequence: TGTGCCATCACATCGGGGTGGCAGGCCTACGAGCAGTACTTC.

The rearrangement uses TRBV2 and TRBJ2-1; possible D gene TRBD1, 6 bases. V gave up 6 bases and J gave up 5 bases, with 11 bases separating them. CDR3 size: 13 residues. The germline CDR1 and CDR2 sequences are SNHLY and FYNNEI. This CDR3 is CASREDSNNEQFF. CDR3 nucleotides: TGTGCCAGCAGGGAGGACAGTAACAATGAGCAGTTCTTC.

This chain connects TRBV15 to TRBJ1-6, with a possible D match to TRBD1 (5 bases). The CDR3 is 13 amino acids. Germline CDR1 reads LNHNV; CDR2 reads YYDKDF (reference sequence). Trimming removed 0 bases at V and 10 bases at J, with 7 bases between. The CDR3 protein is CATSRDRASPLHF. The CDR3 coding sequence is TGTGCCACCAGCAGAGACAGGGCCTCACCCCTCCACTTT.

The chain is built from TRBV7-2 and TRBJ2-1, with D maybe TRBD2 (7 bases). The germline V gene has CDR1 SGHTA and CDR2 FQGNSA. V was trimmed by 5 bases and J by 2 bases, leaving 13 bases between them. This CDR3 has 15 residues. The CDR3 DNA follows: TGTGCCAGCAGCAAAGAGGGGGGGCCCTACAATGAGCAGTTCTTC. Amino acids: CASSKEGGPYNEQFF.

The V and J genes are TRBV29-1 and TRBJ1-2; D remains unclear. Trimming shortened V by 7 bases and J by 4 bases, and 10 bases separated the two germline ends. Per germline, CDR1 SQVTM and CDR2 ANQGSEA. This CDR3 region has 11 residues. The CDR3 spells CSAGEAYGYTF. CDR3 DNA sequence: TGCAGCGCCGGAGAAGCCTATGGCTACACCTTC.

This chain joins TRBV10-2 and TRBJ1-3, with D perhaps matching TRBD1 (5 bases). V lost 11 bases to trimming and J lost 0 bases, with 20 bases between them. Germline V lookup: CDR1 WSHSY, CDR2 SAAADI. The CDR3 is 16 residues long. CDR3 amino acids: CAQSGVQNRSGNTIYF. The CDR3 nucleotides are TGCGCCCAATCGGGGGTCCAGAACCGCTCTGGAAACACCATATATTTT.